This record looks at one T cell receptor beta chain sequence and its context. Antigen: not known. Assay used: immunoSEQ multiplex PCR; TCRdb lists only in-frame clones, some missing. The sample lists some 150,000 clones; over 75% were seen once. This specimen comes from a study of T cell responses to AZD1222 COVID-19 vaccine. Study-level points and caveats: AZD1222 recipients seropositive at baseline numbered only six. A mostly white British donor set with more females was recruited, and clonal diversity was possibly underestimated.

Whether given at about 4 or about 12 weeks, second doses were pooled. This material consisted of peripheral blood, taken 28 days after the second AZD1222 dose. This TCR came from an adult who received the AZD1222 COVID-19 vaccine.

CDR3 DNA: TGTGCCAGCAGTTACTCCGGGGGGAAAGAGACCCAGTACTTC. This encodes CASSYSGGKETQYF. The chain is built from TRBV6-5 and TRBJ2-5; 7 nucleotides agree with TRBD2. With 0 bases clipped from V and 3 bases from J, the junction kept 1 base outside the gene matches. The CDR3 has 14 amino acids. Germline V gene sequence: CDR1 MNHEY, CDR2 SVGAGI.